A selection of T cell receptor beta chains follows, all from one sample in a study of blood T cells in healthy people across ages. TCRdb passed the 5' RACE reads through MiXCR, listing each CDR3 protein once. Here the sample spans about a million distinct CDR3 sequences, roughly 50% being singletons. Sequenced: blood. These receptors came from a woman in her sixties or seventies in good health. CDR3s include the opening cysteine and the closing phenylalanine or tryptophan. Fields, in order: J gene, V gene, D gene, clone size, CDR3 protein, CDR3 DNA. A D gene is named only where the DNA matches it firmly. The size of a clone is reported for some rows only, either as once, few or many, or as a class for expanded clones.

TRBJ1-2 | TRBV20-1 | . | . | CSARDRSGNYGYTF | TGCAGTGCTAGAGATCGGTCCGGGAACTATGGCTACACCTTC
TRBJ1-2 | TRBV7-2 | . | many | CASSLGRANYGYTF | TGTGCCAGCAGCTTAGGCAGGGCTAACTATGGCTACACCTTC
TRBJ2-3 | TRBV29-1 | TRBD1 | . | CSADRASTDTQYF | TGCAGCGCAGACAGGGCTAGCACAGATACGCAGTATTTT
TRBJ1-5 | TRBV20-1 | . | . | CSVDRLNQPQHF | TGCAGTGTTGACAGATTGAATCAGCCCCAGCATTTT
TRBJ2-7 | TRBV3-1 | . | few | CASSQVSNYEQYF | TGTGCCAGCAGCCAAGTGTCTAACTACGAGCAGTACTTC
TRBJ1-2 | TRBV20-1 | . | . | CSAWSVAGMDGYTF | TGCAGTGCTTGGTCCGTGGCAGGGATGGATGGCTACACCTTC
TRBJ2-7 | TRBV9 | . | . | CASSGRYGTGNEQYF | TGTGCCAGCAGCGGTAGATATGGGACGGGCAATGAGCAGTACTTC
TRBJ2-1 | TRBV7-3 | . | . | CASAGDNNEQFF | TGTGCCAGTGCAGGGGATAACAATGAGCAGTTCTTC
TRBJ2-7 | TRBV27 | TRBD2 | few | CASRPRLAVAYEQYF | TGTGCCAGCAGGCCACGACTAGCGGTCGCCTACGAGCAGTACTTC
TRBJ2-3 | TRBV30 | . | . | CAWSKGGNTDTQYF | TGTGCCTGGTCGAAGGGCGGAAACACAGATACGCAGTATTTT
TRBJ2-3 | TRBV27 | . | few | CASSLDSPRPVSQYF | TGTGCCAGCAGTTTAGACTCCCCGAGGCCCGTATCGCAGTATTTT
TRBJ1-1 | TRBV2 | . | . | CASSELVRFGTEAFF | TGTGCCAGCAGTGAATTAGTGAGGTTCGGGACTGAAGCTTTCTTT
TRBJ2-7 | TRBV12-3/TRBV12-4 | . | . | CASSLAGYRRAGITYEQYF | TGTGCCAGCAGTTTAGCGGGGTATAGGAGGGCCGGGATTACCTACGAGCAGTACTTC
TRBJ1-6 | TRBV20-1 | . | once | CSARDGAKVNSPLHF | TGCAGTGCTAGGGATGGCGCAAAGGTGAATTCACCCCTCCACTTT
TRBJ2-7 | TRBV12-3/TRBV12-4 | TRBD2 | . | CASSLVARGLAGGVYNEQYF | TGTGCCAGCAGTTTAGTAGCTCGGGGACTAGCGGGAGGGGTATACAATGAGCAGTACTTC
TRBJ1-1 | TRBV5-6 | . | once | CASSLSVAEAFF | TGTGCCAGCAGCTTGTCGGTCGCTGAAGCTTTCTTT
TRBJ1-2 | TRBV4-3 | . | few | CASSPGGGDGYTF | TGCGCCAGCAGCCCGGGAGGGGGGGATGGCTACACCTTC
TRBJ2-3 | TRBV10-3 | . | few | CAISVADTQYF | TGTGCCATCAGTGTAGCGGATACGCAGTATTTT
TRBJ2-7 | TRBV6-2/TRBV6-3 | . | . | CATGLSYEQYF | TGTGCCACCGGACTGTCCTACGAGCAGTACTTC
TRBJ1-2 | TRBV12-3/TRBV12-4 | TRBD1 | few | CASSLGRTGDGYTF | TGTGCCAGCAGTTTAGGAAGGACAGGGGATGGCTACACCTTC
TRBJ2-7 | TRBV6-2/TRBV6-3 | . | . | CASSPALSSYEQYF | TGTGCCAGCAGTCCGGCTCTCAGCTCCTACGAGCAGTACTTC
TRBJ1-6 | TRBV29-1 | TRBD1 | few | CSARDSGNSPLHF | TGCAGCGCCCGGGACAGTGGAAATTCACCCCTCCACTTT
TRBJ2-1 | TRBV29-1 | TRBD2 | few | CSVEGSGSNEQFF | TGCAGCGTTGAGGGTAGCGGGAGTAATGAGCAGTTCTTC
TRBJ2-5 | TRBV29-1 | TRBD1 | . | CSVAGDRGRETQYF | TGCAGCGTTGCTGGAGACAGGGGGAGAGAGACCCAGTACTTC
TRBJ2-1 | TRBV5-1 | TRBD2 | . | CASSRRRTSGASSYNEQFF | TGCGCCAGCAGTCGCCGGAGGACTAGCGGGGCTAGCTCCTACAATGAGCAGTTCTTC
TRBJ1-5 | TRBV18 | . | . | CASSPFQNGNQPQHF | TGTGCCAGCTCACCATTTCAAAACGGCAATCAGCCCCAGCATTTT
TRBJ2-4 | TRBV7-9 | . | . | CASSLPSEAKNIQYF | TGTGCCAGCAGCTTACCATCAGAAGCCAAAAACATTCAGTACTTC
TRBJ1-2 | TRBV12-3/TRBV12-4 | . | few | CASTRTGNYGYTF | TGTGCCAGCACCCGTACAGGGAACTATGGCTACACCTTC
TRBJ2-7 | TRBV29-1 | . | . | CSVEFVGSGTPNEQYF | TGCAGCGTTGAATTCGTGGGGAGCGGGACACCGAACGAGCAGTACTTC
TRBJ2-1 | TRBV28 | TRBD2 | . | CASSFPRSAGDEQFF | TGTGCCAGCAGTTTCCCCCGGTCTGCGGGAGATGAGCAGTTCTTC
TRBJ1-1 | TRBV19 | TRBD1 | . | CASTGTRGPAEAFF | TGTGCCAGTACAGGGACCAGGGGGCCGGCTGAAGCTTTCTTT
TRBJ1-2 | TRBV12-3/TRBV12-4 | . | few | CASSLAPPAEGRDRGYTF | TGTGCCAGCAGTTTAGCTCCTCCGGCTGAGGGGCGTGATCGTGGCTACACCTTC
TRBJ2-7 | TRBV3-1 | . | . | CASSGLPGPYEQYF | TGTGCCAGCAGCGGACTACCGGGACCCTACGAGCAGTACTTC
TRBJ2-7 | TRBV7-8 | TRBD2 | . | CASSFGTSGVSYEQYF | TGTGCCAGCAGCTTCGGGACTAGCGGGGTCTCCTACGAGCAGTACTTC
TRBJ2-3 | TRBV29-1 | . | few | CSVGGPGTSTDTQYF | TGCAGCGTTGGGGGCCCCGGGACTAGCACAGATACGCAGTATTTT
TRBJ1-2 | TRBV16 | TRBD1 | . | CASGYRDRDPGYTF | TGTGCCAGCGGATACCGGGACAGGGATCCTGGCTACACCTTC
TRBJ1-6 | TRBV11-2 | . | . | CASSSIYARNSPLHF | TGTGCCAGCAGCTCCATATATGCACGTAATTCACCCCTCCACTTT
TRBJ2-5 | TRBV6-5 | . | . | CASSYSISGVGETQYF | TGTGCCAGCAGTTACTCGATTTCAGGGGTGGGAGAGACCCAGTACTTC
TRBJ2-7 | TRBV11-3 | TRBD1 | once | CASSLGTGTGDEQYF | TGTGCCAGCAGCTTAGGAACCGGGACAGGGGACGAGCAGTACTTC
TRBJ2-5 | TRBV20-1 | TRBD2 | . | CSARKGLAGGFPETQYF | TGCAGTGCTAGAAAGGGACTAGCGGGAGGGTTTCCAGAGACCCAGTACTTC
TRBJ2-7 | TRBV20-1 | TRBD2 | . | CSARVLAGVDNEQYF | TGCAGTGCTAGAGTTCTAGCGGGAGTTGACAACGAGCAGTACTTC
TRBJ2-5 | TRBV11-1 | TRBD1 | . | CASSQTTGTHNEQYF | TGTGCCAGCAGCCAGACGACAGGGACCCACAATGAGCAGTACTTC
TRBJ2-6 | TRBV10-3 | . | . | CAISLQAAGANVLTF | TGTGCCATCAGCCTACAGGCCGCTGGGGCCAACGTCCTGACTTTC
TRBJ2-5 | TRBV7-8 | . | once | CASSPRAGSGETQYF | TGTGCCAGCAGCCCCCGGGCGGGATCGGGGGAGACCCAGTACTTC
TRBJ2-7 | TRBV20-1 | TRBD2 | . | CSARPQREGPYEQYF | TGCAGTGCTAGACCCCAGCGGGAGGGCCCCTACGAGCAGTACTTC
TRBJ2-5 | TRBV7-2 | . | . | CASSATFVPQETQYF | TGTGCCAGCAGCGCCACTTTCGTACCGCAAGAGACCCAGTACTTC
TRBJ2-7 | TRBV20-1 | TRBD1 | few | CSASTGVLYEQYF | TGCAGTGCTTCGACAGGGGTCTTGTACGAGCAGTACTTC
TRBJ2-6 | TRBV12-3/TRBV12-4 | . | . | CASSWGPSGANVLTF | TGTGCCAGCAGTTGGGGACCCTCTGGGGCCAACGTCCTGACTTTC
TRBJ1-5 | TRBV9 | TRBD1 | . | CASSVGPSGQGDSLQPQHF | TGTGCCAGCAGCGTGGGCCCCTCGGGACAGGGGGACTCTCTTCAGCCCCAGCATTTT
TRBJ1-6 | TRBV7-2 | TRBD1 | few | CASSWGQGADSPLHF | TGTGCCAGCAGCTGGGGACAGGGGGCTGATTCACCCCTCCACTTT
TRBJ2-3 | TRBV7-2 | . | . | CASSTRERDTQYF | TGTGCCAGCAGCACACGCGAGAGAGATACGCAGTATTTT
TRBJ2-7 | TRBV6-2/TRBV6-3 | . | . | CASSYDTRSYEQYF | TGTGCCAGCAGTTACGACACCCGCTCCTACGAGCAGTACTTC
TRBJ2-1 | TRBV20-1 | . | . | CSASSGGPTSFSSYNEQFF | TGCAGTGCTAGCTCAGGAGGCCCCACTTCATTTAGCTCCTACAATGAGCAGTTCTTC
TRBJ1-1 | TRBV7-9 | TRBD1 | . | CASSRTGSEAEAFF | TGTGCCAGCAGCCGGACAGGGTCGGAAGCTGAAGCTTTCTTT
TRBJ1-6 | TRBV6-1 | . | few | CASIIDRNYNSPLHF | TGTGCCAGCATCATTGACAGGAACTATAATTCACCCCTCCACTTT
TRBJ2-7 | TRBV6-1 | . | . | CASSRIGSSYEQYF | TGTGCCAGCAGTCGGATAGGGAGCTCCTACGAGCAGTACTTC
TRBJ2-3 | TRBV27 | TRBD2 | . | CASSFFLLTSGRTDTQYF | TGTGCCAGCAGTTTCTTCCTTCTAACTAGCGGGAGGACAGATACGCAGTATTTT
TRBJ2-5 | TRBV29-1 | . | . | CSVDAGRLGEQYF | TGCAGCGTTGATGCGGGGCGGCTGGGAGAGCAGTACTTC
TRBJ1-2 | TRBV12-3/TRBV12-4 | . | . | CASRKGTSYGYTF | TGTGCCAGCAGAAAAGGGACAAGCTATGGCTACACCTTC